This TCR beta chain was documented in a study of Graves' ophthalmopathy and Graves' hyperthyroidism. Across the study: Researchers classed hyperthyroidism as stable given no ophthalmopathy within 18 months of follow-up. Study findings and constraints: Also, most clonotypes expanded in the thyroid above 0.001 frequency appeared in blood. It was with 70.59% sensitivity and about 72% specificity that the model predicted ophthalmopathy progression.

The diagnosis was founded upon clinical symptoms, serum thyroxine, TRAb, thyroid ultrasound and orbital computed tomography. Investigators amplified TCR beta CDR3 regions from RNA transcripts. The library came from an HTBI-primed first-round RT-PCR and a second-round multiplex PCR. TCRdb analysed the multiplex PCR reads with MiXCR anew, one entry per CDR3 protein. The data show about 1.1 million distinct CDR3 sequences, 36% seen once. This clonotype was detected only once. Its matching antigen is unknown. The CDR3 runs to 12 residues. The V end lost 10 bases, the J end lost 4 bases, and 15 bases lay between the germline ends. Per the germline V gene, CDR1 is SGDLS and CDR2 is YYNGEE.

Sequencing was done on a sample of peripheral blood or thyroid tissue (not recorded which). This receptor was identified in an adult man with Graves' hyperthyroidism. The chain has TRBV9 and TRBJ2-7; D is perhaps TRBD1 or TRBD2 (6 bases each). The CDR3 nucleotides are TGTGCCTCCGGGGGCGACTCTTACGAGCAGTACTTC. It yields the protein CASGGDSYEQYF.